This TCR beta chain was observed in a study of T-cell reconstitution after alpha-beta-depleted transplantation in children. Study outcomes and limitations: By about two months after transplant, alpha-beta T cells reportedly arose from several hundred graft clones that had expanded. Newly produced T cells mostly accounted for T-cell counts and diversity one year post-transplant. There were some patients whose high TCRbeta diversity at day 60 came from surviving recipient T cells and thymic progenitors.

As it was prepared, the TCRbeta library received unique molecular identifiers. TCRdb passed the PCR reads through MiXCR, listing each CDR3 protein once. The sample contains around 960,000 distinct CDR3 sequences, less than 30% of which appear only once. There are 17 residues in the CDR3. V gave up 3 bases and J gave up 1 base, with 21 bases separating them. The germline CDR1 and CDR2 sequences are DFQATT and SNEGSKA (reference sequence). Regarding this clonotype: Antigen unknown.

This chain joins TRBV20-1 and TRBJ2-5; tentatively, D is TRBD1 (7 bases). The source material was PBMCs, mostly from graft donor cells, sampled 360 days after TCRalphabeta/CD19-depleted stem cell transplant. This sequence originates from a boy under three years old who had a stem cell transplant for SCID, so the T cells may come from the graft donor. CDR3 residues: CSARVLSGGPPQETQYF. The CDR3 nucleotides are TGCAGTGCTAGGGTTCTCTCAGGGGGGCCGCCCCAAGAGACCCAGTACTTC.